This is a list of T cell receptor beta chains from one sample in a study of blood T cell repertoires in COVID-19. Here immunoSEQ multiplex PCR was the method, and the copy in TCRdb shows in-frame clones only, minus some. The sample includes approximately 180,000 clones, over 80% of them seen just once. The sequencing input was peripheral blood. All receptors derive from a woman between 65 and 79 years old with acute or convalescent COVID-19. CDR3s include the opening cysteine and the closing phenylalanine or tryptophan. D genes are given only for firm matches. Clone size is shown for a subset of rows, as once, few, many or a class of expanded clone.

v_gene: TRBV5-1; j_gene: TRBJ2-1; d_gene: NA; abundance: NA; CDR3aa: CASSFGGTGNEQFF; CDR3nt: TGCGCCAGCAGCTTCGGCGGGACGGGAAATGAGCAGTTCTTC
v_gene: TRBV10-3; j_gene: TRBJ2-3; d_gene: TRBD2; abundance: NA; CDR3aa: CAISLRGLAVDTQYF; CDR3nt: TGTGCCATCAGCCTCCGAGGACTAGCGGTAGATACGCAGTATTTT
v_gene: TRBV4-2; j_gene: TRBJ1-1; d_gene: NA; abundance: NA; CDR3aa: CASSQIFTGIRNTEAFF; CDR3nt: TGTGCCAGCAGCCAAATTTTTACAGGGATCAGGAACACTGAAGCTTTCTTT
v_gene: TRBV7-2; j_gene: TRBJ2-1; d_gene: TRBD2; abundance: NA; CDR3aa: CASSFPGRGGFFF; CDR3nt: TGTGCCAGCAGCTTCCCTGGGCGGGGGGGCTTTTTCTTC
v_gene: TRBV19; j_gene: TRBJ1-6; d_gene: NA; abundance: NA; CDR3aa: CASSINSGSPLHF; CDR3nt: TGTGCCAGTAGTATAAACAGCGGTTCACCCCTCCACTTT
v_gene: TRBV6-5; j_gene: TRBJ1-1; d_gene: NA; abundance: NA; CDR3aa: CASSLQNLDTEAFF; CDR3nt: TGTGCCAGCAGTTTACAGAATCTTGACACTGAAGCTTTCTTT
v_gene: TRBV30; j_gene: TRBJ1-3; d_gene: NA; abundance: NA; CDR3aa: CAWRQGYSGNTIYF; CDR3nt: TGTGCCTGGAGGCAGGGATACTCTGGAAACACCATATATTTT
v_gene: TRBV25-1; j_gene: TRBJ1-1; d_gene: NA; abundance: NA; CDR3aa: CASSESQGSNTEAFF; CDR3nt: TGTGCCAGCAGTGAATCCCAGGGATCGAACACTGAAGCTTTCTTT
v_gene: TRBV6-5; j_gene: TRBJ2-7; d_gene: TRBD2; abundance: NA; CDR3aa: CASPFGGTRAYEQYF; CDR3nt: TGTGCCAGCCCATTCGGGGGGACGCGTGCCTACGAGCAGTACTTC
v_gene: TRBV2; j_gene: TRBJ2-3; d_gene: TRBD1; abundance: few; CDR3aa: CASIPRDRGLGDTQYF; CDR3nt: TGTGCCAGCATCCCGCGGGACAGGGGCCTGGGAGATACGCAGTATTTT
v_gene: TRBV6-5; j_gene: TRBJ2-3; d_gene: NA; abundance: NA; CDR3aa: CASSGRLDTQYF; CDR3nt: TGTGCCAGCAGCGGGAGATTAGATACGCAGTATTTT
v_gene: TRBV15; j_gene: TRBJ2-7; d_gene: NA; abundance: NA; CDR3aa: CATSRFPSYEQYF; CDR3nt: TGTGCCACCAGCAGATTTCCCAGCTACGAGCAGTACTTC
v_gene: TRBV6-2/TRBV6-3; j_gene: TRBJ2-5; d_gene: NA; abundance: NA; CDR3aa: CASSYRGAQYF; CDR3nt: TGTGCCAGCAGTTACCGGGGAGCCCAGTACTTC
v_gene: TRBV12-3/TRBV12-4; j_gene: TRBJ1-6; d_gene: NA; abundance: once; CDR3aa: CASSFRNNSPLHF; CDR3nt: TGTGCCAGCAGTTTCAGGAATAATTCACCCCTCCACTTT
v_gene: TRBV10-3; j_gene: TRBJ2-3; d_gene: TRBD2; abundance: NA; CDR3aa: CAINFVLAGGTDTQYF; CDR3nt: TGTGCCATCAATTTTGTCCTAGCGGGGGGGACAGATACGCAGTATTTT
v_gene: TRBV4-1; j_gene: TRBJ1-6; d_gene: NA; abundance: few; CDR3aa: CASSQDSGTDSPLHF; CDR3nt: TGCGCCAGCAGCCAAGATAGCGGGACTGATTCACCCCTCCACTTT
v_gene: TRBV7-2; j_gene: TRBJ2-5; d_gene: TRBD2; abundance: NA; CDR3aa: CASSLLAGVETQYF; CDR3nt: TGTGCCAGCAGCTTACTAGCGGGGGTGGAGACCCAGTACTTC
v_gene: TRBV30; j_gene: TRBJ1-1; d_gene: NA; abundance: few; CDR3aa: CAWSGQQGVNTEAFF; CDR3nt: TGTGCCTGGAGTGGCCAACAGGGTGTGAACACTGAAGCTTTCTTT
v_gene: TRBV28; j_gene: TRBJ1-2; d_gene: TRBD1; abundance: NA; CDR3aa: CASSSGTGVYGYTF; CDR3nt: TGTGCCAGCAGTTCCGGGACAGGGGTCTATGGCTACACCTTC
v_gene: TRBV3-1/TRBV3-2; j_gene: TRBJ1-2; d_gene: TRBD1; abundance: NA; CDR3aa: CASSQADRDFYGYTF; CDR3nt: TGTGCCAGCAGCCAAGCGGACAGGGATTTCTATGGCTACACCTTC
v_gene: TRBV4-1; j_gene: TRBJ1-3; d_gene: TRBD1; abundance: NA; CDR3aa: CASSQADRGYTIYF; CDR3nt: TGCGCCAGCAGCCAAGCGGACAGGGGTTACACCATATATTTT
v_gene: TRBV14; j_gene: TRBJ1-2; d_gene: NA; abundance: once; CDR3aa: CASSLNRAGGGSRGYTF; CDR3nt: TGTGCCAGCAGCCTTAATCGAGCCGGGGGAGGAAGTCGCGGCTACACCTTC
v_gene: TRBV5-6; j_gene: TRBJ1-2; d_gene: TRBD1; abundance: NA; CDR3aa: CASSPQGASGYTF; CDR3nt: TGTGCCAGCAGCCCCCAGGGGGCGAGTGGCTACACCTTC
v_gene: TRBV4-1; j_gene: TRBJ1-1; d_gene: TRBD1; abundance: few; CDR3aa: CASSQPDRSSPAFF; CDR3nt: TGCGCCAGCAGCCAACCGGACAGGTCATCCCCGGCTTTCTTT
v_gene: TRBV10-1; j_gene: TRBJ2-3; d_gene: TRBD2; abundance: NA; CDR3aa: CASSLLAGGQDTQYF; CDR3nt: TGCGCCAGCAGCCTTCTAGCGGGAGGTCAAGATACGCAGTATTTT
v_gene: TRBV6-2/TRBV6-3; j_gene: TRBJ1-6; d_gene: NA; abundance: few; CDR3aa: CASSYNAGNSPLHF; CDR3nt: TGTGCCAGCAGTTATAACGCAGGGAATTCACCCCTCCACTTT
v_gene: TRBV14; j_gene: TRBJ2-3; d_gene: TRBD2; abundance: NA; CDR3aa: CASSRLAGGPTDTQYF; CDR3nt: TGTGCCAGCAGCCGGCTGGCGGGAGGGCCTACAGATACGCAGTATTTT
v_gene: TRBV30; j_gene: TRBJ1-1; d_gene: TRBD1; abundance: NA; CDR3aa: CAWGLRRTGNTEAFF; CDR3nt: TGTGCCTGGGGGCTTCGTCGGACAGGGAACACTGAAGCTTTCTTT
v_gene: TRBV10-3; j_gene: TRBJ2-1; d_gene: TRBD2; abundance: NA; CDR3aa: CAIKLPSGNNEQFF; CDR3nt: TGTGCCATCAAATTGCCTAGCGGGAACAATGAGCAGTTCTTC
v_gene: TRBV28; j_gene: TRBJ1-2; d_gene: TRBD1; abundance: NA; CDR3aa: CASSPPTWTGRSNYGYTF; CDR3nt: TGTGCCAGCAGTCCACCTACCTGGACAGGGAGGAGTAACTATGGCTACACCTTC
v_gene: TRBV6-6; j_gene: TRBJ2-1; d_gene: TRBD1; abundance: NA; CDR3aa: CASSQPGTGPYNEQFF; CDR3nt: TGTGCCAGCAGCCAACCCGGGACAGGTCCCTACAATGAGCAGTTCTTC
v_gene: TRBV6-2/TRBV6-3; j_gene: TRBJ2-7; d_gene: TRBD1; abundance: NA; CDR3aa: CASSSTTGSVVYEQYF; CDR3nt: TGTGCCAGCAGCTCAACGACAGGGTCAGTTGTCTACGAGCAGTACTTC
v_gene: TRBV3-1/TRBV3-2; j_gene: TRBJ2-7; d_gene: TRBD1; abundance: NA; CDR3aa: CASSQDQDRGRREQYF; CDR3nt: TGTGCCAGCAGCCAAGATCAAGACAGGGGGCGCAGGGAGCAGTACTTC
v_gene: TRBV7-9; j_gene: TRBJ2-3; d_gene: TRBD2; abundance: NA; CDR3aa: CASSSGLAGVKRTDTQYF; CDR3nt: TGTGCCAGCAGCTCGGGACTAGCCGGAGTGAAACGCACAGATACGCAGTATTTT
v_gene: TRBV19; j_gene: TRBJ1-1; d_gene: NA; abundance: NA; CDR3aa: CASSLGQPNTEAFF; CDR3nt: TGTGCCAGTAGTCTGGGGCAGCCAAACACTGAAGCTTTCTTT
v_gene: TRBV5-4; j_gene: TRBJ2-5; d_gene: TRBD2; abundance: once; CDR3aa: CASSFGPPAGVGKTQYF; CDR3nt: TGTGCCAGCAGCTTTGGCCCCCCAGCGGGGGTGGGGAAGACCCAGTACTTC
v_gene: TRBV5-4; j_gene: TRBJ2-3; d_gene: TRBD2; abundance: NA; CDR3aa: CASMLAGGWADTQYF; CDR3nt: TGTGCCAGCATGCTAGCGGGAGGCTGGGCAGATACGCAGTATTTT